Listed here are 14 T cell receptor beta chains from one sample, sequenced in a study of shared clonotypes between healthy human individuals. Measured with immunoSEQ multiplex PCR; TCRdb has only the in-frame clones, and not every one. The sample lists around 320,000 clones; roughly 91% were seen once. The sequenced sample was memory CD8+ T cells sorted from blood. As to subset: CD45RO+ cells pooled with CCR7-negative TemRA cells. The source of these receptors is a man in his late teens or twenties in good health.

The chain has TRBV5-6 and TRBJ2-7, with D maybe TRBD2 (5 bases). The CDR3 is 13 residues long. Germline CDR1 is SGHDT and CDR2 is YYEEEE. Trimming took 2 bases from V and 1 from J, leaving 7 bases between them. CDR3 bases: TGTGCCAGCAGCTTACTAGATTCCTACGAGCAGTACTTC. Translating gives CASSLLDSYEQYF.

This clone was counted once. This chain connects TRBV27 to TRBJ2-3; 12 bases line up with TRBD2. J was trimmed by 2 bases and V by 5 bases; bases with no gene match: 11. CDR3 length: 18 residues. The germline CDR1 and CDR2 sequences are MNHEY and SMNVEV (reference sequence). Here the CDR3 reads CASSALRPSGGVTDTQYF. The CDR3 DNA sequence: TGTGCCAGCAGTGCCCTCCGACCTAGCGGGGGGGTCACAGATACGCAGTATTTT.

This chain uses TRBV6-1 with TRBJ2-3; D is uncertain. CDR1 is MNHNS, CDR2 SASEGT, per germline. The CDR3 runs 17 residues. V shed 0 bases and J shed 1 base, with 14 bases lying between them. The CDR3 region has the DNA TGTGCCAGCAGTGAAGCGTTTCTACTTATCGGCACAGATACGCAGTATTTT. This encodes CASSEAFLLIGTDTQYF.

The gene calls are TRBV5-6 and TRBJ1-4, with D possibly matching TRBD1 (6 bases). Trimming shortened V by 3 bases and J by 7 bases, and 16 bases separated the two germline ends. The CDR3 sequence is 15 residues long. Germline CDR1 SGHDT, CDR2 YYEEEE. CDR3 nucleotides: TGTGCCAGCAGCTCACAGGGAGGAGTACGTGAAAAACTGTTTTTT. Translating it yields CASSSQGGVREKLFF.

The chain uses TRBV4-3 and TRBJ2-7; D possibly corresponds to TRBD2 (5 bases). CDR1 is LGHNA, CDR2 YSLEER, per germline. V lost 5 bases, J lost 2 bases, and 13 bases lay in between. The CDR3 spans 14 residues. This chain's CDR3 is CASSTRTGTYEQYF. The DNA for the CDR3 is TGCGCCAGCAGCACTCGGACGGGGACCTACGAGCAGTACTTC.

This clone showed up just once. The rearrangement uses TRBV2 and TRBJ1-1, with no clear D. The V gene's germline CDR1 is SNHLY and CDR2 FYNNEI. The CDR3 extends over 14 amino acids. V shed 3 bases and J shed 4 bases, with 12 bases lying between them. CDR3 region: CASSDTARSTEAFF. The CDR3 DNA sequence: TGTGCCAGCAGTGATACGGCGCGGAGCACTGAAGCTTTCTTT.

The chain recombines TRBV27 with TRBJ1-2; D unclear. V lost 5 bases to trimming and J lost 2 bases, with 9 bases between them. This CDR3 has 13 amino acids. The germline V gene has CDR1 MNHEY and CDR2 SMNVEV (reference sequence). The CDR3 here is CASSPTLNYGYTF. CDR3 DNA: TGTGCCAGCAGTCCGACGCTCAACTATGGCTACACCTTC.

The chain has TRBV30 and TRBJ2-7; 10 bases are a match to TRBD1. V was clipped by 5 bases and J by 0 bases; unmatched bases: 7. CDR1 and CDR2 (germline): GTSNPN, SVGIG (reference sequence). CDR3 size: 15 residues. The CDR3 nucleotides read TGTGCCTGGGTATCCGACAGGGGGCCCTCCTACGAGCAGTACTTC. This sequence encodes CAWVSDRGPSYEQYF.

The chain links TRBV5-4 to TRBJ1-5; the D gene is possibly TRBD1 (6 bases). The CDR3 runs 14 residues. Trimming left V 4 bases short and J 0 bases short, with 8 bases between. Germline V gene data show CDR1 as SGHNT and CDR2 as YYREEE (reference sequence). CDR3 amino acids: CASSQQGSNQPQHF. The CDR3 nucleotides read TGTGCCAGCAGCCAACAGGGTAGCAATCAGCCCCAGCATTTT.

J is TRBJ1-6 and V is TRBV11-2; 7 bases are a match to TRBD1. Germline V gene data show CDR1 as SGHAT and CDR2 as FQNNGV. Trimming took 5 bases from V and 2 from J; bases not matched to a gene: 3. The CDR3 has 15 residues. The CDR3 nucleotides read TGTGCCAGCAGCGGAGGGACAGCCTATAATTCACCCCTCCACTTT. Its translation: CASSGGTAYNSPLHF.

Comments on this clone: Other DNA sequences of this sample code for an identical CDR3. The gene calls are TRBV6-5 and TRBJ2-7, with D tentatively TRBD1 (5 bases). The CDR3 totals 13 residues. V was shortened by 2 bases and J by 0 bases, with 5 bases between the two germline ends. CDR1 and CDR2 (germline): MNHEY, SVGAGI. CDR3 region: CASSYDSSYEQYF. CDR3 bases: TGTGCCAGCAGTTACGACAGCTCCTACGAGCAGTACTTC.

This chain uses TRBV13 with TRBJ2-2, with 12 nucleotides matching TRBD1. The CDR3 totals 14 residues. V shed 4 bases and J 9 bases; nucleotides not matched to a gene: 3. Germline V gives CDR1 PRHDT, CDR2 FYEKMQ (reference sequence). This CDR3 reads CASSSGQGARELFF. As DNA, the CDR3 is TGTGCCAGCAGCTCGGGACAGGGGGCCCGGGAGCTGTTTTTT.

The V and J genes are TRBV7-9 and TRBJ1-4; D remains unclear. With 5 bases removed from V and 0 bases from J, the gap between germline ends came to 10 bases. The germline V gene encodes CDR1 SEHNR and CDR2 FQNEAQ (reference sequence). This CDR3 region has 15 residues. The CDR3 DNA is TGTGCCAGCAGCCCACCCCTGTCAACTAATGAAAAACTGTTTTTT. The encoded protein is CASSPPLSTNEKLFF.

A word on this clone: A read error is likely, as this CDR3 ends without the conserved phenylalanine or tryptophan. Because the CDR3's place on the DNA is in doubt, the DNA is left out and the CDR3 is given as listed by TCRdb. J is TRBJ1-1 and V is TRBV6-5; the table's D call, TRBD1, has no DNA check behind it. CDR1 is MNHEY, CDR2 SVGAGI, per germline. Inclusive of both ends, the CDR3 amounts to 12 amino acids. CDR3 in amino acids: CASSTQGARFTI.